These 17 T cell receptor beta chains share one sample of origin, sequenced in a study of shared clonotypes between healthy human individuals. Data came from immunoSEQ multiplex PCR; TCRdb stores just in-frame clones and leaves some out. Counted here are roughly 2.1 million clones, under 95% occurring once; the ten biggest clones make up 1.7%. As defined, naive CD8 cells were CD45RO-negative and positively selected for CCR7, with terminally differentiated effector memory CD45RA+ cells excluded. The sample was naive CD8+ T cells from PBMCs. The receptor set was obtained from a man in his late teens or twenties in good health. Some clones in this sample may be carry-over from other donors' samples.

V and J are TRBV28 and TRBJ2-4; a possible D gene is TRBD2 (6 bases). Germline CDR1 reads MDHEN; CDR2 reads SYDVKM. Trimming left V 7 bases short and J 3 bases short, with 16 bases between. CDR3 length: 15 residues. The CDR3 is CASTGGTFGKNIQYF. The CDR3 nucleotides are TGTGCCAGCACCGGGGGAACATTTGGCAAAAACATTCAGTACTTC.

The CDR3 DNA follows: TGTGCCAGTAGTCCGGATTACAATGAGCAGTTCTTC. This sequence encodes CASSPDYNEQFF. The rearrangement links TRBV19 to TRBJ2-1; D unclear. The ends were cut back, 5 bases at V and 4 bases at J, with 6 bases in the middle. This CDR3 has 12 amino acids. Germline CDR1 and CDR2: LNHDA and SQIVND (reference sequence). The full variable domain, in which reference TRBV19 and TRBJ2-1 provide the parts outside the CDR3, is DGGITQSPKYLFRKEGQNVTLSCEQNLNHDAMYWYRQDPGQGLRLIYYSQIVNDFQKGDIAEGYSVSREKKESFPLTVTSAQKNPTAFYLCASSPDYNEQFFGPGTRLTVL.

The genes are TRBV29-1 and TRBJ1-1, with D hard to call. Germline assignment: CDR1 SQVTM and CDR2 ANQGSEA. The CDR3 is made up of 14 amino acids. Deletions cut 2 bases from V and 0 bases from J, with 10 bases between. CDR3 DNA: TGCAGCGTTGAAAGTTCGGCAGTGAACACTGAAGCTTTCTTT. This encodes CSVESSAVNTEAFF.

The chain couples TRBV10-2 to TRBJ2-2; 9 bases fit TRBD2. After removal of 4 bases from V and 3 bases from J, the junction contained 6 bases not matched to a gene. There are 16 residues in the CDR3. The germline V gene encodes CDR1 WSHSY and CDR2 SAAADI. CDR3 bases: TGCGCCAGCAGTGGGGAGCGGGAGGTCGACACCGGGGAGCTGTTTTTT. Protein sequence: CASSGEREVDTGELFF.

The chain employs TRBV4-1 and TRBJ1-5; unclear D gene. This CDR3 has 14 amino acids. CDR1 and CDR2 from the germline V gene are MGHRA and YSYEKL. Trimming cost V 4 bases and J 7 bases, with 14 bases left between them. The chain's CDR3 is CASSPAKGTQPQHF. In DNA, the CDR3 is TGCGCCAGCAGCCCAGCGAAAGGCACCCAGCCCCAGCATTTT.

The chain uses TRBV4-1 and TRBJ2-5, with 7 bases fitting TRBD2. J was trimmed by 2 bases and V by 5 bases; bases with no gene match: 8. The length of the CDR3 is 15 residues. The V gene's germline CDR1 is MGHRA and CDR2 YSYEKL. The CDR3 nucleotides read TGCGCCAGCAGCGAACTGGCTAGCGGACAAGAGACCCAGTACTTC. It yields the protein CASSELASGQETQYF.

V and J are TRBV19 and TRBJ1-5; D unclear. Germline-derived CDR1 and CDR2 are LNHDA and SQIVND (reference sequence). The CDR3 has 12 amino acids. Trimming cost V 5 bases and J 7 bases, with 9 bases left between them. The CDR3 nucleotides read TGTGCCAGTAGTGAAGCGGGGCAGCCCCAGCATTTT. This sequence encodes CASSEAGQPQHF. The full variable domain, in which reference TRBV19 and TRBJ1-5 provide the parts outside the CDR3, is DGGITQSPKYLFRKEGQNVTLSCEQNLNHDAMYWYRQDPGQGLRLIYYSQIVNDFQKGDIAEGYSVSREKKESFPLTVTSAQKNPTAFYLCASSEAGQPQHFGDGTRLSIL.

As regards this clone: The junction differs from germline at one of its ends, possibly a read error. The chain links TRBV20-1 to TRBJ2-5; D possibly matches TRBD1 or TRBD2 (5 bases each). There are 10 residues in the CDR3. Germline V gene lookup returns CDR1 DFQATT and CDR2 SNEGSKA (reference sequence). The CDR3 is CSANLGLGDF. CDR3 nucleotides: TGCAGTGCCAATCTGGGATTGGGGGACTTC.

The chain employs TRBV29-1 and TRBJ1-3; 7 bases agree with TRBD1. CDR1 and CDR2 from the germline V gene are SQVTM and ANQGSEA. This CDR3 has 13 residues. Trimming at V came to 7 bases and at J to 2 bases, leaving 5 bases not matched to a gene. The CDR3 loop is CSAKDRAGNTIYF. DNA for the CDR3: TGCAGCGCCAAAGACAGGGCTGGAAACACCATATATTTT.

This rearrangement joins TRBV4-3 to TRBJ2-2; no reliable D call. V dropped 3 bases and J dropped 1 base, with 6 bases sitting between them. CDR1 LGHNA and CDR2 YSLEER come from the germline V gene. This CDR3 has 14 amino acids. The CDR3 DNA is TGCGCCAGCAGCCACAGGATGAACACCGGGGAGCTGTTTTTT. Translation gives CASSHRMNTGELFF.

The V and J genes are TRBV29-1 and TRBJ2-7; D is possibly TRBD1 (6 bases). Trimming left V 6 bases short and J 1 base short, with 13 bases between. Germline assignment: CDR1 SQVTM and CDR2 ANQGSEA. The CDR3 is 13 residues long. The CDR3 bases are TGCAGCGTCGCGAAGGACAGTTCCTACGAGCAGTACTTC. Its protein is CSVAKDSSYEQYF.

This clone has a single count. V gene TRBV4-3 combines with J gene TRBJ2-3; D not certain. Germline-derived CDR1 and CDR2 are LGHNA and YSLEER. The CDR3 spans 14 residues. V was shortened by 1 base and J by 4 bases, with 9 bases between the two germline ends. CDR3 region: CASSQALRADTQYF. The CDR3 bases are TGCGCCAGCAGCCAAGCCCTTAGGGCAGATACGCAGTATTTT.

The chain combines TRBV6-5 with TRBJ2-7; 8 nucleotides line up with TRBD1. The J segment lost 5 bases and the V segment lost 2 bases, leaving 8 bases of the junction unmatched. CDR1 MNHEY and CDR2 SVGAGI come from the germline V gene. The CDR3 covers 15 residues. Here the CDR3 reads CASSYQTGTGHEQYF. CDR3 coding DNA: TGTGCCAGCAGTTACCAAACCGGGACAGGTCACGAGCAGTACTTC.

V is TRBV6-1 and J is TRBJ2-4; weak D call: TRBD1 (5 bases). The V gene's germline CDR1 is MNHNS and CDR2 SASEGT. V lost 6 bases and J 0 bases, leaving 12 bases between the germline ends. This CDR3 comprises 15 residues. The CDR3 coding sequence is TGTGCCAGCAGAACAGGAAAACTAGCCAAAAACATTCAGTACTTC. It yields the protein CASRTGKLAKNIQYF.

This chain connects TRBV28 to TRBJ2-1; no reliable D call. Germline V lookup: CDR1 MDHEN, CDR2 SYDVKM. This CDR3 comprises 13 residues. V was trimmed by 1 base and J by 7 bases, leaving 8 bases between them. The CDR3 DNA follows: TGTGCCAGCAGTTTATATCTCGGAAATGAGCAGTTCTTC. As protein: CASSLYLGNEQFF.

CDR3 nucleotides: TGTGCCAGCAGCCCATTACGCTATCTAGCCTTTTCGGGTGAGCAGTTCTTC. This gives the protein CASSPLRYLAFSGEQFF. The J gene is TRBJ2-1, the V gene TRBV7-9, with D maybe TRBD2 (5 bases). The CDR3 spans 17 residues. V lost 5 bases, J lost 9 bases, and 26 bases lay in between. Germline-derived CDR1 and CDR2 are SEHNR and FQNEAQ (reference sequence).

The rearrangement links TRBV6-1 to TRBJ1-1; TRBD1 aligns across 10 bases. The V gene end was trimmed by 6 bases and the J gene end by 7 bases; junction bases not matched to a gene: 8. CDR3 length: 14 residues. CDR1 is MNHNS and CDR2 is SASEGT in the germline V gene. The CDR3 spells CASSWDRGVNEAFF. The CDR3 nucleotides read TGTGCCAGCAGCTGGGACAGGGGTGTTAATGAAGCTTTCTTT.